This TCR beta chain stems from a study of cytomegalovirus exposure and HLA in healthy donors. PCR primers comprised 60 Vbeta and 13 Jbeta primers. Sequencing was performed with immunoSEQ multiplex PCR; in TCRdb, only in-frame clones are kept and a portion is missing. This table has around 100,000 clones, approximately 80% appearing once. Trimming left V 4 bases short and J 1 base short, with 11 bases between. Germline V CDR1 and CDR2: SGHDT, YYEEEE. CDR3 size: 14 residues. Overall study findings and caveats: In a later analysis, HLA-C alleles had the fewest associated TCRs, DRB1 alleles the most. Further analysis was carried out later, and it showed several of the most significant clusters appearing linked to common viral pathogens. The study reported that TCR beta sequences accurately predicted HLA-A and HLA-B alleles in most subjects. Roughly uniform sequencing depth across donors was assumed, possibly incorrectly.

Note on this clone: Its antigen is currently unknown.

The sample comprised PBMCs. This TCR was sampled from a female donor in good health and CMV-seropositive. The chain is built from TRBV5-6 and TRBJ1-1, with D perhaps TRBD1 (5 bases). The DNA for the CDR3 is TGTGCCAGCAGCCCTACCGACAGGAACACTGAAGCTTTCTTT. This translates into CASSPTDRNTEAFF.